This section outlines one TCR beta chain sequence together with its context. Sequencing of TCR beta was carried out in blood CD8+ and CD4+ T cells. In contrast to the negatively isolated CD8+ and CD4+ T cells, TEMRA cells were FACS-enriched. A quantity of about 0.45 to 1 ug RNA underwent reverse transcription using random hexamers. TCRdb redid the calling of the immunoSEQ multiplex PCR reads with MiXCR, one entry per CDR3 protein. The sample lists about 150,000 distinct CDR3 sequences, roughly nine tenths seen once, with around 0.08% in the top ten. This sample is drawn from a study of CD8 T cells in Susac syndrome. The sample taken for sequencing was CD4+ T cells from PBMCs. This sequence was found in a human donor in good health.

Here the CDR3 reads CSVFAGGETQYF. The CDR3 DNA reads as TGCAGCGTCTTCGCCGGGGGAGAGACCCAGTACTTC. This chain joins TRBV29-1 and TRBJ2-5, with a possible D match to TRBD2 (6 bases). Trimming took 6 bases from V and 4 from J, leaving 12 bases between them. Germline V gene lookup returns CDR1 SQVTM and CDR2 ANQGSEA. There are 12 residues in the CDR3.